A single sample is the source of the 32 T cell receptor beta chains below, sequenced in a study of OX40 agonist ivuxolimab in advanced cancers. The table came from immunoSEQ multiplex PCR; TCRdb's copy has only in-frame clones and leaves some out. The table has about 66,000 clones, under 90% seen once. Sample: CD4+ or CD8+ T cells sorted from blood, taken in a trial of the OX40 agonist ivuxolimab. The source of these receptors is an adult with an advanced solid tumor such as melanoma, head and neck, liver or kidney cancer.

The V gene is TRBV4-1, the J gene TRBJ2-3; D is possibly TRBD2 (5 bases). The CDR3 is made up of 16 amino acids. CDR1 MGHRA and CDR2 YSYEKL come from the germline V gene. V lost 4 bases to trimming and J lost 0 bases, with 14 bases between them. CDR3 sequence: CASSPGLTGSTDTQYF. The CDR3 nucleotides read TGCGCCAGCAGCCCCGGACTTACTGGTAGCACAGATACGCAGTATTTT.

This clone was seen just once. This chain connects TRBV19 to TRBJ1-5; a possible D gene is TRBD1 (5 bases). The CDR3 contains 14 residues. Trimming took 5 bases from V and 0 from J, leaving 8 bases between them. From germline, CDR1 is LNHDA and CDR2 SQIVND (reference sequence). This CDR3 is CASSYRYSNQPQHF. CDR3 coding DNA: TGTGCCAGTAGTTACAGGTATAGCAATCAGCCCCAGCATTTT.

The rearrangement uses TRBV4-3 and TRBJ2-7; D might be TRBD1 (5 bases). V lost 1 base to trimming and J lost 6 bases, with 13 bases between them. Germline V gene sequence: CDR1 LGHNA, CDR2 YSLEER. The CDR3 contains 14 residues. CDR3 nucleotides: TGCGCCAGCAGCCAAGTCGGTCAGGGTGGCGAGCAGTACTTC. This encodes CASSQVGQGGEQYF.

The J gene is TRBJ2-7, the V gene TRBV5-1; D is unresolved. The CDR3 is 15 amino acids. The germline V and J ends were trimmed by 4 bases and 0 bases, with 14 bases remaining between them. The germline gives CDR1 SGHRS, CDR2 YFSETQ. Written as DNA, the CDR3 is TGCGCCAGCAGCCCAGTGGTAGGCAGCTCCTACGAGCAGTACTTC. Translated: CASSPVVGSSYEQYF.

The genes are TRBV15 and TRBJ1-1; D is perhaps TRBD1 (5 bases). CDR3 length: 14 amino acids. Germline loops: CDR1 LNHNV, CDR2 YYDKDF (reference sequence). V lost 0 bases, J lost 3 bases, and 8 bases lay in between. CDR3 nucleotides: TGTGCCACCAGCAGAGAAGGGGATTACACTGAAGCTTTCTTT. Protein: CATSREGDYTEAFF. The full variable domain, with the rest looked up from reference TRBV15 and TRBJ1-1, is DAMVIQNPRYQVTQFGKPVTLSCSQTLNHNVMYWYQQKSSQAPKLLFHYYDKDFNNEADTPDNFQSRRPNTSFCFLDIRSPGLGDTAMYLCATSREGDYTEAFFGQGTRLTVV.

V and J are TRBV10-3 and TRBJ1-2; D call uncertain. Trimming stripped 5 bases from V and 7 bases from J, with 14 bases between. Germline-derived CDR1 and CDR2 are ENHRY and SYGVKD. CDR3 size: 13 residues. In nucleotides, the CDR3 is TGTGCCATCAGTAAGGGAGGAAATACTGGCTACACCTTC. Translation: CAISKGGNTGYTF.

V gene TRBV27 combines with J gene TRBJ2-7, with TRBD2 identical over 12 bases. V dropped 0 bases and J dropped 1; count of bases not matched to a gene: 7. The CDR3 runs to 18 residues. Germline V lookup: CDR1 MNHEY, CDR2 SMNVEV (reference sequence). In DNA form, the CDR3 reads TGTGCCAGCAGTTTATCGACTAGCGGGGGCCTTCCTTCCTACGAGCAGTACTTC. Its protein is CASSLSTSGGLPSYEQYF.

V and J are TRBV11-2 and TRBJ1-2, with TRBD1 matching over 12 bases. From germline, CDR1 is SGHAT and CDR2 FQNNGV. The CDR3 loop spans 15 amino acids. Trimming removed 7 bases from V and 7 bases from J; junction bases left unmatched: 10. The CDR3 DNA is TGTGCCAGCACCCTGGGGACAGGGGGCGTAATTGGCTACACCTTC. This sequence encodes CASTLGTGGVIGYTF.

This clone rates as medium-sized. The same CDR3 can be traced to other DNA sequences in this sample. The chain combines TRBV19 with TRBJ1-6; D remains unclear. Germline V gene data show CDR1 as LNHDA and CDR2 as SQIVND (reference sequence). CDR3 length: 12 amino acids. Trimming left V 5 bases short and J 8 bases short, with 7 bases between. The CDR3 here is CASSGQDSPLHF. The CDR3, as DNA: TGTGCCAGTAGTGGGCAAGATTCACCCCTCCACTTT.

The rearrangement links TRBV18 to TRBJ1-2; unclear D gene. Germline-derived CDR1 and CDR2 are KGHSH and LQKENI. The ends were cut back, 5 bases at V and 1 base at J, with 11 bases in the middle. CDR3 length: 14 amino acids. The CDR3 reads CASSIAADNYGYTF. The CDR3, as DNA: TGTGCCAGCTCAATCGCCGCTGATAACTATGGCTACACCTTC.

The CDR3 nucleotides read TGCGCCAGCACCTTACTCGACAGTACCACTGAAGCTTTCTTT. It encodes CASTLLDSTTEAFF. The chain couples TRBV5-1 to TRBJ1-1; D possibly corresponds to TRBD1 (5 bases). The germline CDR1 and CDR2 sequences are SGHRS and YFSETQ. This CDR3 is built from 14 residues. Trimming removed 6 bases at V and 4 bases at J, with 16 bases between.

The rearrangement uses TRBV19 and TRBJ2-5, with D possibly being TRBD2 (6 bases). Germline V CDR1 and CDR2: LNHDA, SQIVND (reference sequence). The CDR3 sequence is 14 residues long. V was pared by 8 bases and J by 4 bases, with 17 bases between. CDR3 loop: CASRRGRQAETQYF. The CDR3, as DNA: TGTGCCAGTCGGCGGGGTAGGCAGGCAGAGACCCAGTACTTC. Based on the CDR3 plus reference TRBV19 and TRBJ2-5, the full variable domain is DGGITQSPKYLFRKEGQNVTLSCEQNLNHDAMYWYRQDPGQGLRLIYYSQIVNDFQKGDIAEGYSVSREKKESFPLTVTSAQKNPTAFYLCASRRGRQAETQYFGPGTRLLVL.

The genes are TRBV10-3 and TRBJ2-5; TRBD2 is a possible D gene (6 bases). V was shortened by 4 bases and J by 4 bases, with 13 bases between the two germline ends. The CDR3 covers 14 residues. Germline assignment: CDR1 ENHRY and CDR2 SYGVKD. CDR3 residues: CAISVRGDGETQYF. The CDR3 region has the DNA TGTGCCATCAGTGTGCGGGGAGACGGAGAGACCCAGTACTTC.

Written as DNA, the CDR3 is TGTGCCAGCAGCCAGGCAACCGGGACAGGGTTCTACAATGAGCAGTTCTTC. This encodes CASSQATGTGFYNEQFF. The V call is TRBV7-3, the J call TRBJ2-1; 9 bases agree with TRBD1. Germline CDR1 is SGHTA and CDR2 is FQGTGA. Germline trimming cut 5 bases from V and 3 bases from J; bases unmatched to any gene: 11. The CDR3 is 17 residues long.

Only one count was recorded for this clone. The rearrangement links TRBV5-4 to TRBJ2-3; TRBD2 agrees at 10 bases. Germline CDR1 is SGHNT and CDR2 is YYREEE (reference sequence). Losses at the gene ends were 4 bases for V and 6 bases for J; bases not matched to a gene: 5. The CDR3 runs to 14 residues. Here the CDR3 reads CASSPGLAVDTQYF. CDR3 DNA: TGTGCCAGCAGCCCCGGACTAGCGGTTGATACGCAGTATTTT.

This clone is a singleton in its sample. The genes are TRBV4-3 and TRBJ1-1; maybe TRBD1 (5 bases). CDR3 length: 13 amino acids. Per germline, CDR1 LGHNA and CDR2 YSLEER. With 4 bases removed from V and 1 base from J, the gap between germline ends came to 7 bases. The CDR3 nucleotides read TGCGCCAGCAGCCTCGACAGGAACACTGAAGCTTTCTTT. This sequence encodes CASSLDRNTEAFF.

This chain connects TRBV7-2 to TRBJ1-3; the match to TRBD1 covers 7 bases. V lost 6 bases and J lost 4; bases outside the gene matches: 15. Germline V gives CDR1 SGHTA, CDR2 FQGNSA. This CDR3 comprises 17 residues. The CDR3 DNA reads TGTGCCAGCAGTCACCAGGGGGGACAGACCTTGGGAAACACCATATATTTT. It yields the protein CASSHQGGQTLGNTIYF.

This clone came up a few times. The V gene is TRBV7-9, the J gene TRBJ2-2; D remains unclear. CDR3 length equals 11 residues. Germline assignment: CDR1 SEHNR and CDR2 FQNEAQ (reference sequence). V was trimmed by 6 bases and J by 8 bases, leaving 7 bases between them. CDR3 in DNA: TGTGCCAGCAGTATCGAGGGGGAGCTGTTTTTT. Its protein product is CASSIEGELFF.

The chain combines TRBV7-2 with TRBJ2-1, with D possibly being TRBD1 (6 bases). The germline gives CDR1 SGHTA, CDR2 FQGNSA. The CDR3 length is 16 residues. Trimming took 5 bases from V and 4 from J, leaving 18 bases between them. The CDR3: CASSRDPIGQYNEQFF. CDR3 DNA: TGTGCCAGCAGCCGAGACCCCATTGGACAGTACAATGAGCAGTTCTTC.

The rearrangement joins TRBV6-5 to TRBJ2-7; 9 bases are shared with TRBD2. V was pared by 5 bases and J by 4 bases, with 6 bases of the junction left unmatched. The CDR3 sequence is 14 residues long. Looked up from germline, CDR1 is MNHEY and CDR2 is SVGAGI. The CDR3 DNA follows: TGTGCCAGCAGTACCCCGGCGGGGGGGTACGAGCAGTACTTC. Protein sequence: CASSTPAGGYEQYF.

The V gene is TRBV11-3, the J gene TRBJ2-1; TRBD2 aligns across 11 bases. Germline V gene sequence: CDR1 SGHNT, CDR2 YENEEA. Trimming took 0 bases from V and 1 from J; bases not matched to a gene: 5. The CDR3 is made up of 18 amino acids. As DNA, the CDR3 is TGTGCCAGCAGCTTAGAATTGACTAGCGGGGTTTCCTACAATGAGCAGTTCTTC. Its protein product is CASSLELTSGVSYNEQFF.

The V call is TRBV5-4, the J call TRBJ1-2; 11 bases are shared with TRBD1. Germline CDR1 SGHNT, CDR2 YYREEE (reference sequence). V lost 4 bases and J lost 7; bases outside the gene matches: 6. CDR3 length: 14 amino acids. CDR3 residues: CASSQGQGVLGYTF. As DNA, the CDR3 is TGTGCCAGCAGCCAGGGACAGGGGGTTCTTGGCTACACCTTC.

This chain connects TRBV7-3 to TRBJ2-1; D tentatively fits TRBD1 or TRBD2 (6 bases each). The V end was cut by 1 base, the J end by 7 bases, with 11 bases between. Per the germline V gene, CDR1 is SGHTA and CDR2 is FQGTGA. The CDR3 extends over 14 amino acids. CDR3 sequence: CASSLIGGTNEQFF. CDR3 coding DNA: TGTGCCAGCAGCTTAATAGGGGGGACGAATGAGCAGTTCTTC. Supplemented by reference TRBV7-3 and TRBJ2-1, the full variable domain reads GAGVSQTPSNKVTEKGKYVELRCDPISGHTALYWYRQSLGQGPEFLIYFQGTGAADDSGLPNDRFFAVRPEGSVSTLKIQRTERGDSAVYLCASSLIGGTNEQFFGPGTRLTVL.

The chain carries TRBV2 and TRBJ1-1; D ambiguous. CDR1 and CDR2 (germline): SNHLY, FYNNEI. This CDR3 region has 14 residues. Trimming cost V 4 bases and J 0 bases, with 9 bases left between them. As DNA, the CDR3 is TGTGCCAGCAGTGTGGGCGGAATGAACACTGAAGCTTTCTTT. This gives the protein CASSVGGMNTEAFF.

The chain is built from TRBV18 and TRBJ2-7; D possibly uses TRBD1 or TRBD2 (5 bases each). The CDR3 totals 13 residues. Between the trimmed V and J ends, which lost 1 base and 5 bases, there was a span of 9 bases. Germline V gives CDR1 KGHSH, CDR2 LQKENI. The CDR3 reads CASSPLRGDEQYF. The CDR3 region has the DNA TGTGCCAGCTCACCACTGAGAGGGGACGAGCAGTACTTC.

The CDR3 nucleotides read TGTGCCAGTAGTCTGACGGGACTTTACACCGGGGAGCTGTTTTTT. Translated, it gives CASSLTGLYTGELFF. V gene TRBV19 combines with J gene TRBJ2-2; possibly TRBD2 for D (6 bases). The V gene lost 5 bases and the J gene lost 3 bases, with 13 bases spanning the gap. Germline values: CDR1 LNHDA, CDR2 SQIVND (reference sequence). The CDR3 contains 15 residues. Supplemented by reference TRBV19 and TRBJ2-2, the full variable domain reads DGGITQSPKYLFRKEGQNVTLSCEQNLNHDAMYWYRQDPGQGLRLIYYSQIVNDFQKGDIAEGYSVSREKKESFPLTVTSAQKNPTAFYLCASSLTGLYTGELFFGEGSRLTVL.

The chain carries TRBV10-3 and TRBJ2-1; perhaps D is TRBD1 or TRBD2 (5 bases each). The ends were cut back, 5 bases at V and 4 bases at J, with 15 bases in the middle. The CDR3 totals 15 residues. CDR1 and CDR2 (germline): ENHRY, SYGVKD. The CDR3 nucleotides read TGTGCCATCAGTTCCCCAAGGGGAGTGTACAATGAGCAGTTCTTC. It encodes CAISSPRGVYNEQFF.

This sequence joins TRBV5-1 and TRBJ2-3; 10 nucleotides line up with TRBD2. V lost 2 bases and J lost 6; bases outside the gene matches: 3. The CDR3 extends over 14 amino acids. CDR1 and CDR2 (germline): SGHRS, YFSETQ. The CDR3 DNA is TGCGCCAGCAGCTTCGGACTAGCGGTCGATACGCAGTATTTT. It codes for CASSFGLAVDTQYF.

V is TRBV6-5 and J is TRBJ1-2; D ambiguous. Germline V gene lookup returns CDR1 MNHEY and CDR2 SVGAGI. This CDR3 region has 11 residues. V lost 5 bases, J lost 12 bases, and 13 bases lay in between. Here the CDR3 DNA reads TGTGCCAGCAGTCCACAACCAAGTCACACCTTC. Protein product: CASSPQPSHTF.

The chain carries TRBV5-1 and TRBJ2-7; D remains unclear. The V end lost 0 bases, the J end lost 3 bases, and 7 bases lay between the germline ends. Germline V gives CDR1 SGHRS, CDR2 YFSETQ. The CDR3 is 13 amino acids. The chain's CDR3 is CASSLEGSYEQYF. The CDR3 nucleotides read TGCGCCAGCAGCTTGGAGGGCAGCTACGAGCAGTACTTC.

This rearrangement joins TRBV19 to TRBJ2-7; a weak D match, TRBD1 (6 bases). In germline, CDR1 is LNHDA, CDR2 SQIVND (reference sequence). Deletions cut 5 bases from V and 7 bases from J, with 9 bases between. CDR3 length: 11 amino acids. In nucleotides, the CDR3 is TGTGCCAGTAGTGCAGGGGTTGAGCAGTACTTC. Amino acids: CASSAGVEQYF.

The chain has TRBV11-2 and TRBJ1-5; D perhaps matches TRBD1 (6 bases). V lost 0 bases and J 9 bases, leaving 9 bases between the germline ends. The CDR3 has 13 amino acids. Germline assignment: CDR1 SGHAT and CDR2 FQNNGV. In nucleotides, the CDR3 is TGTGCCAGCAGCTTAGATCCCAGGGGGCCCCAGCATTTT. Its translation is CASSLDPRGPQHF.